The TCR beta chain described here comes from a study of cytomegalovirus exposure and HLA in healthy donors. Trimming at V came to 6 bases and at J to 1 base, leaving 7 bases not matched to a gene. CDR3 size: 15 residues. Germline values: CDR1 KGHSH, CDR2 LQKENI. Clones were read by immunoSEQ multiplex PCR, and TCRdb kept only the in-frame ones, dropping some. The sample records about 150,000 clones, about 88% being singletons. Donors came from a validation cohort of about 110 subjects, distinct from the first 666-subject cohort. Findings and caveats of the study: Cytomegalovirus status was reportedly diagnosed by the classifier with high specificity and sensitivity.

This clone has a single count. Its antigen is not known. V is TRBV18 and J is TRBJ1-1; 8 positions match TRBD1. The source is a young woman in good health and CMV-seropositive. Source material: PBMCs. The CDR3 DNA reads TGTGCCAGCTCCCCAAGGACAGGGCGGAACACTGAAGCTTTCTTT. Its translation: CASSPRTGRNTEAFF.